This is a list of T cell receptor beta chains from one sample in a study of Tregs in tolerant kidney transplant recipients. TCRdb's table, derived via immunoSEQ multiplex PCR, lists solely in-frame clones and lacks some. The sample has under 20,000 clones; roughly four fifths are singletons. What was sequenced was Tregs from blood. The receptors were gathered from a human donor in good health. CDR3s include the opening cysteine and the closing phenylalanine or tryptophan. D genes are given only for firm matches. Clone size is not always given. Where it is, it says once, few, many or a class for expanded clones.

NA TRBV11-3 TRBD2 CASSLDSGLAGKETQYF
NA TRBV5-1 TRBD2 CASSLAQLAGGADTQYF
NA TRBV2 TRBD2 CASRRTSSYNEQFF
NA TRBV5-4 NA CASRTDLQENYGYTF
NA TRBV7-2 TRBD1 CASSLVEQGGYTF
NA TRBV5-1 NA CASSPQGTEAFF
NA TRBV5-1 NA CASMARGWTGELFF
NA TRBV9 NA CASSLSRGELFF
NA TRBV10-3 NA CAISVGRDQPQHF
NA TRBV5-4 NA CASSLITPKNTEAFF
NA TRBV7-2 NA CASSLGGLLAQETQYF
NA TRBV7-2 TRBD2 CASSPVSGGNSYNEQFF
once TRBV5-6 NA CASTRGRGVSGANVLTF
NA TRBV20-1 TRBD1 CSARGTGELFF
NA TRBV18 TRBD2 CASSPPKAGVKDTQYF
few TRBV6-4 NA CASSPPTPKGTGELFF
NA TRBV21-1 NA CANGPSETQYF
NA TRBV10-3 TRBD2 CAIRGTSARRSEQYF
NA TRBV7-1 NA CASSSGGGGDNEQFF
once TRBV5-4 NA CASSLASAGANVLTF
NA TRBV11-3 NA CASSLRSAGLEKLFF
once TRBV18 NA CASSPPGTGELFF
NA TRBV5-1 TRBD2 CASSLTSGTDTQYF
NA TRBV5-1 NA CASSFLRGTNYGYTF
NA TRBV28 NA CASTLTITRFAEGPYYEQYF
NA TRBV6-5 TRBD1 CASSYRTGEAFF
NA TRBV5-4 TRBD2 CASSLVGLAGGPSVHTQYF
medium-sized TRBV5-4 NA CASADEPESTDTQYF
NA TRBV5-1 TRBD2 CASSRGLAGADTQYF
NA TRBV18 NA CASSPRPGKSGNTIYF
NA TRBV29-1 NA CSVEGTVQETQYF
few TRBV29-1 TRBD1 CSGDLAGGSDTQYF
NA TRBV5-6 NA CASSLGQGWPGNTIYF
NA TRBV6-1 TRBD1 CASSGPGTGVQGQYF
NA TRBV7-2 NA CASSQRLDRYEQYF
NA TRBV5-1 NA CASSLDPHTEAFF
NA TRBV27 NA CASKATANTGELFF
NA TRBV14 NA CASSQGYPGQKAFF
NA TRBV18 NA CASSLGGGSNTGELFF
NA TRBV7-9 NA CASSPGTTATNEKLFF
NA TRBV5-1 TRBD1 CASSFKTRDRGSNGYTF
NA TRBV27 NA CASSSLHGGLITDTQYF
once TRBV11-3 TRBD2 CASSFGTSGGASDTQYF
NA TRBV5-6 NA CASSGRLVSTDTQYF
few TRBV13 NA CASSFSGITYEQYF
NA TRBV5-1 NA CASSSDSGNTIYF
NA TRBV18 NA CASSLEGENTEAFF
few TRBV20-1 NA CSAYSGYEQYF
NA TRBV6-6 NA CASRHHRETEAFF